One sample yielded the 9 T cell receptor beta chains listed below, sequenced in a study of identifying expanded T cells in peripheral blood. The table came from immunoSEQ multiplex PCR; TCRdb's copy has only in-frame clones and leaves some out. Of 85,000 to 120,000 clones detected, around 88% appear once; the ten largest clones hold 13% to 15%. The sequencing sample was made of blood. The receptors derive from a person aged 18 to 75 in good health.

This chain connects TRBV28 to TRBJ1-4; D not certain. Germline V gene sequence: CDR1 MDHEN, CDR2 SYDVKM. V lost 2 bases, J lost 1 base, and 8 bases lay in between. There are 15 residues in the CDR3. CDR3 bases: TGTGCCAGCAGTTTAGTGATAGTAACTAATGAAAAACTGTTTTTT. Translated, it gives CASSLVIVTNEKLFF.

The chain couples TRBV2 to TRBJ2-1, with 11 bases matching TRBD2. Germline loops: CDR1 SNHLY, CDR2 FYNNEI. The CDR3 spans 15 residues. Trimming removed 3 bases from V and 5 bases from J; junction bases left unmatched: 3. CDR3 amino acids: CASSDLAGGHNEQFF. The DNA for the CDR3 is TGTGCCAGCAGTGACCTAGCGGGAGGCCACAATGAGCAGTTCTTC.

This chain connects TRBV28 to TRBJ2-7; D possibly corresponds to TRBD2 (5 bases). V was trimmed by 5 bases and J by 1 base, leaving 15 bases between them. There are 15 residues in the CDR3. Germline CDR1 and CDR2: MDHEN and SYDVKM. CDR3 loop: CASSPMGGPSYEQYF. CDR3 nucleotide sequence: TGTGCCAGCAGTCCTATGGGCGGGCCTTCCTACGAGCAGTACTTC.

This clone has just one count. The genes are TRBV6-5 and TRBJ2-2, with D perhaps assigned TRBD1 or TRBD2 (6 bases each). The CDR3 has 14 residues. CDR1 MNHEY and CDR2 SVGAGI come from the germline V gene. V lost 6 bases to trimming and J lost 1 base, with 9 bases between them. The CDR3 nucleotides read TGTGCCAGCAGAGGGGGGATGAACACCGGGGAGCTGTTTTTT. Protein product: CASRGGMNTGELFF.

The chain recombines TRBV28 with TRBJ2-6; unclear D gene. The CDR3 covers 15 residues. V lost 5 bases, J lost 2 bases, and 10 bases lay in between. CDR1 is MDHEN, CDR2 SYDVKM, per germline. CDR3: CASSGSDAGANVLTF. CDR3 nucleotide sequence: TGTGCCAGCAGTGGGTCCGATGCTGGGGCCAACGTCCTGACTTTC.

This chain connects TRBV29-1 to TRBJ1-3; no firm D call. V was trimmed by 6 bases and J by 2 bases, leaving 5 bases between them. Per germline, CDR1 SQVTM and CDR2 ANQGSEA. This CDR3 is 11 amino acids long. The CDR3 here is CSVAAGNTIYF. CDR3 nucleotide sequence: TGCAGCGTGGCGGCTGGAAACACCATATATTTT.

The V call is TRBV29-1, the J call TRBJ2-2; 11 nucleotides agree with TRBD2. The CDR3 spans 14 residues. The trim removed 6 bases at V and 1 base at J, leaving 1 base unmatched. Germline V gene data show CDR1 as SQVTM and CDR2 as ANQGSEA. The CDR3 here is CSVGTSGNTGELFF. CDR3 in DNA: TGCAGCGTGGGGACTAGCGGGAACACCGGGGAGCTGTTTTTT.

CDR3 protein: CASSLDREGGYTF. The CDR3 DNA is TGTGCCAGCAGCCTGGACAGGGAGGGCGGCTACACCTTC. The chain uses TRBV7-2 and TRBJ1-2; the match to TRBD1 covers 8 bases. The J segment lost 8 bases and the V segment lost 5 bases, leaving 7 bases of the junction unmatched. The length of the CDR3 is 13 residues. The germline CDR1 and CDR2 sequences are SGHTA and FQGNSA.

In DNA, the CDR3 is TGTGCCAGCAGTGAATACCAACAGGGTGAGCAGTTCTTC. Its protein product is CASSEYQQGEQFF. This rearrangement joins TRBV25-1 to TRBJ2-1, with D perhaps TRBD1 (6 bases). This CDR3 comprises 13 residues. Germline V CDR1 and CDR2: MGHDK, SYGVNS. The V gene lost 0 bases and the J gene lost 9 bases, with 9 bases spanning the gap.